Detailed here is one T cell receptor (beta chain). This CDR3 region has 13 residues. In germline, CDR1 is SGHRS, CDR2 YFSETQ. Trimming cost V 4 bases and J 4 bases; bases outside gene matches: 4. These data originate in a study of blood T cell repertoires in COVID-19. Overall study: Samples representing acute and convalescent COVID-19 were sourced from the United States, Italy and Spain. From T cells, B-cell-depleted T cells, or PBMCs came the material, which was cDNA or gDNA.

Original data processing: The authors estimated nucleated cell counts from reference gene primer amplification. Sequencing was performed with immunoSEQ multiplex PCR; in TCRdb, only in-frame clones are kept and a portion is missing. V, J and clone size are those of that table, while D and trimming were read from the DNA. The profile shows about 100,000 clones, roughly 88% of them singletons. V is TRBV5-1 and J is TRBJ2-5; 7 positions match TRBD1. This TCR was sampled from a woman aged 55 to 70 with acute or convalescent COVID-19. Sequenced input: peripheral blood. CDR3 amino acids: CASSPNRGETQYF. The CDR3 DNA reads TGCGCCAGCAGCCCGAACAGGGGAGAGACCCAGTACTTC.